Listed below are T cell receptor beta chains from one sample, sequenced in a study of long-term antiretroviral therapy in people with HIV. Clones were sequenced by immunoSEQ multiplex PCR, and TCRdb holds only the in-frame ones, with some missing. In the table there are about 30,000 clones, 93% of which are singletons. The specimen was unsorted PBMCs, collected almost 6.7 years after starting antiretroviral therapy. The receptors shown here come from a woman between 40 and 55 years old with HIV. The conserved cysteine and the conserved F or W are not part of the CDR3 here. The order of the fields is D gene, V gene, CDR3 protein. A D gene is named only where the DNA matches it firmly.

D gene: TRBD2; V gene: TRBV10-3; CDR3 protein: AISDSKRGASIETQY
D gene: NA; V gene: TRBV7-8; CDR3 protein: ASSLSGGQTNQPQH
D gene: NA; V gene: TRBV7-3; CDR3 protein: ASSPSGPKNTEAF